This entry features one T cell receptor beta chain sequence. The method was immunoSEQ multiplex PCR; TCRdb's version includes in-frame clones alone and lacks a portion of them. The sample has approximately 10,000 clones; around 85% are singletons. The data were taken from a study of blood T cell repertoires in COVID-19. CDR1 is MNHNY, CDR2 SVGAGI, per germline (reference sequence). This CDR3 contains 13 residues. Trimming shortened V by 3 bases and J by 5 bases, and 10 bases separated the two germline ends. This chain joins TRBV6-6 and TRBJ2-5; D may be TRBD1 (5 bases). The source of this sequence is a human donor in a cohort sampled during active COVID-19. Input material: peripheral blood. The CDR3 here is CASSYRGAETQYF. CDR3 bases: TGTGCCAGCAGTTATAGGGGCGCGGAGACCCAGTACTTC.